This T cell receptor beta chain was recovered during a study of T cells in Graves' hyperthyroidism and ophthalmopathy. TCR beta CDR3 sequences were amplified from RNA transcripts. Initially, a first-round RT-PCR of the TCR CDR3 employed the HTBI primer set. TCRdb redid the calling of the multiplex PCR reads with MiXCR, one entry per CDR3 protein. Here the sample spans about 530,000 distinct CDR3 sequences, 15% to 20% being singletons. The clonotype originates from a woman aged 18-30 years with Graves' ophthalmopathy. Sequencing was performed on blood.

CDR3 protein: CASGGPEAFF. The CDR3 nucleotides are TGTGCCAGCGGAGGCCCTGAAGCTTTCTTT. The chain joins TRBV6-1 to TRBJ1-1, with D hard to call. V lost 8 bases, J lost 6 bases, and 7 bases lay in between. Germline values: CDR1 MNHNS, CDR2 SASEGT. The CDR3 loop spans 10 amino acids.